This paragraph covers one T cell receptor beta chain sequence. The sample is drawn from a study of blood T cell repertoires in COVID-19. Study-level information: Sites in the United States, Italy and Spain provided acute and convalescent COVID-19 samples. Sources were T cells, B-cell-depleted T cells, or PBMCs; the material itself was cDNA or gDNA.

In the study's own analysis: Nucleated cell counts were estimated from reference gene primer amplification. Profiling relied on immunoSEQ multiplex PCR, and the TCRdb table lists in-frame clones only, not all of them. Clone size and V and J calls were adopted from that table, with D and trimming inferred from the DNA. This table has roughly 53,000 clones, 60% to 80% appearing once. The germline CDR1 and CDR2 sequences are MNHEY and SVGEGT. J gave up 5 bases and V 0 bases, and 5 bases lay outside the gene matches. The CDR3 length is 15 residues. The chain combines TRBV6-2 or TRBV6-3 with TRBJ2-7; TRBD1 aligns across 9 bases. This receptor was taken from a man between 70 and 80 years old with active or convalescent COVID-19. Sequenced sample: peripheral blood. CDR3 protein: CASSYSTGGSNEQYF. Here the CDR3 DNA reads TGTGCCAGCAGTTACTCGACAGGGGGATCCAACGAGCAGTACTTC.